This note documents a single T cell receptor (beta chain) sequence. This CDR3 is built from 17 residues. The ends lost 1 base at V and 1 base at J; junction bases unmatched: 3. Germline V gene sequence: CDR1 LGHNA, CDR2 YNFKEQ. TCRdb keeps only in-frame clones here, not all; method: immunoSEQ multiplex PCR. In the table there are approximately 260,000 clones, roughly three quarters of which are singletons. The data derive from a study of blood T cell repertoires in COVID-19. At the level of the study: Material from acute and convalescent COVID-19 was sourced from the United States, Italy and Spain.

This rearrangement joins TRBV4-2 to TRBJ2-2; 10 bases match TRBD2. The receptor was derived from a woman aged 40 to 55 with active or convalescent COVID-19. The sample consisted of peripheral blood. This chain's CDR3 is CASSQALAGENTGELFF. The CDR3 bases are TGTGCCAGCAGCCAAGCCCTAGCGGGGGAGAACACCGGGGAGCTGTTTTTT.